These 3 T cell receptor beta chains were sequenced from one sample in a study of CD8+CD57+ T cells in acquired aplastic anemia. Profiling of TCR beta VDJ combinations and CDR3 sequences used genomic DNA as template. TCRdb itself ran the reads through MiXCR, one entry per CDR3 protein. The table has roughly 40,000 distinct CDR3 sequences, roughly 65% seen once. Input material: sorted CD4+, CD8+, or CD8+CD57+ T cells (not recorded which) from PBMCs. The receptors here all came from a human donor in good health, serving as a control.

This rearrangement joins TRBV19 to TRBJ2-3, with 7 bases fitting TRBD2. Trimming cost V 6 bases and J 0 bases; bases outside gene matches: 6. This CDR3 spans 15 amino acids. Germline V gene data show CDR1 as LNHDA and CDR2 as SQIVND (reference sequence). The CDR3 sequence is CASSVSGASTDTQYF. CDR3 coding DNA: TGTGCCAGTAGCGTCAGCGGGGCTAGCACAGATACGCAGTATTTT.

The V call is TRBV29-1, the J call TRBJ2-7; D gene unclear. From germline, CDR1 is SQVTM and CDR2 ANQGSEA. The V gene lost 2 bases and the J gene lost 5 bases, with 16 bases spanning the gap. This CDR3 has 14 residues. The CDR3 spells CSVEIRATGDEQYF. As DNA, the CDR3 is TGCAGCGTTGAAATCCGGGCCACGGGCGACGAGCAGTACTTC.

The chain joins TRBV10-3 to TRBJ2-7; D gene unclear. CDR3 size: 13 residues. The V gene lost 2 bases and the J gene lost 5 bases, with 10 bases spanning the gap. Germline V gene lookup returns CDR1 ENHRY and CDR2 SYGVKD. Here the CDR3 reads CAISEGSLDEQYF. The CDR3 DNA sequence: TGTGCCATCAGTGAGGGATCCCTGGACGAGCAGTACTTC.